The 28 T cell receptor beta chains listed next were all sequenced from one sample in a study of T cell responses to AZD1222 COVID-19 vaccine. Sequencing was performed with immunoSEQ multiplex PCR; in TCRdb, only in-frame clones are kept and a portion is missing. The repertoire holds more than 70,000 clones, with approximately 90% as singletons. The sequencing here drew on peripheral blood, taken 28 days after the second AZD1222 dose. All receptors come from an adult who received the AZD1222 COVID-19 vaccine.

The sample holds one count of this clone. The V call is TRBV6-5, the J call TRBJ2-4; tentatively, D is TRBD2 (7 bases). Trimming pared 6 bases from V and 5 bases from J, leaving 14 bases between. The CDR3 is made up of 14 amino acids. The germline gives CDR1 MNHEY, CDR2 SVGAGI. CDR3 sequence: CASSLADSQNIQYF. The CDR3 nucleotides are TGTGCCAGCAGCCTAGCGGACAGCCAAAACATTCAGTACTTC.

This chain's CDR3 is CASINLDSGSVYEQFF. For the CDR3, the DNA is TGTGCCAGCATTAATCTTGATAGCGGGAGCGTCTACGAGCAGTTCTTC. V and J are TRBV13 and TRBJ2-1, with 9 bases matching TRBD2. CDR1 is PRHDT, CDR2 FYEKMQ, per germline (reference sequence). The V and J ends lost 7 bases and 10 bases, in that order; junction bases with no gene match: 17. The CDR3 extends over 16 amino acids.

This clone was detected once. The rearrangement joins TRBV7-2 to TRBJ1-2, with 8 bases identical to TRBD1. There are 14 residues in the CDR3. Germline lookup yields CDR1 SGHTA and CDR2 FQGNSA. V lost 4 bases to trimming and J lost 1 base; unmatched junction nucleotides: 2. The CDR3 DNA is TGTGCCAGCAGCTCTGGACAGGGTAACTATGGCTACACCTTC. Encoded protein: CASSSGQGNYGYTF.

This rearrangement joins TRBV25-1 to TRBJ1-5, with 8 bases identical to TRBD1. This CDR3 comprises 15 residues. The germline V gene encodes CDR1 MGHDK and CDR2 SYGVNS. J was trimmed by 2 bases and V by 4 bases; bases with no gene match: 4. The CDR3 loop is CASSAQGAGNQPQHF. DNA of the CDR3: TGTGCCAGCAGTGCCCAGGGGGCCGGCAATCAGCCCCAGCATTTT.

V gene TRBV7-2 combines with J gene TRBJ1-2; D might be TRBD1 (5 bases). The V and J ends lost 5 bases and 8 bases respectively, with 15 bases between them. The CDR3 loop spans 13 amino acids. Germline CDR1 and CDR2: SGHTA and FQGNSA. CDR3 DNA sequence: TGTGCCAGCAGCCCCTACCACGGGGGAGGCTACACCTTC. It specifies CASSPYHGGGYTF.

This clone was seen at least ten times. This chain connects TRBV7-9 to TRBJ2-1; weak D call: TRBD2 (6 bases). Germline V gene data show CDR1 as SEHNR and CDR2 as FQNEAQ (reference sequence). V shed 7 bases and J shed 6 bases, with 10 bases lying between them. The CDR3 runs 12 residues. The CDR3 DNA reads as TGTGCCAGCACCCCCGGGAGCAATGAGCAGTTCTTC. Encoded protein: CASTPGSNEQFF.

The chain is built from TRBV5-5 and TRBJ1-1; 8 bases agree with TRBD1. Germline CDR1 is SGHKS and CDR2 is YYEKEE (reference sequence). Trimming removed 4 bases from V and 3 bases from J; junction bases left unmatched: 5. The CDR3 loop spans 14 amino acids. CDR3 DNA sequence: TGTGCCAGCAGCAGAACGACAGGGGACACTGAAGCTTTCTTT. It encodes CASSRTTGDTEAFF.

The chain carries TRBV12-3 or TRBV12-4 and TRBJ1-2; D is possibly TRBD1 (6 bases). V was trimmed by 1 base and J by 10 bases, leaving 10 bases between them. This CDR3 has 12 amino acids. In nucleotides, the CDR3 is TGTGCCAGCAGTTTAGGTGGGGGGCTCTACACCTTC. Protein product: CASSLGGGLYTF.

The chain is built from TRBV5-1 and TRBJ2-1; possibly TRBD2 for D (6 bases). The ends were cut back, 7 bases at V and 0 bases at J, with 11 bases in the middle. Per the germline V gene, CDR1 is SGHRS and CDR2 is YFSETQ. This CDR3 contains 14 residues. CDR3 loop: CASVSGNSYNEQFF. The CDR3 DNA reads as TGCGCCAGCGTTAGCGGAAACTCCTACAATGAGCAGTTCTTC.

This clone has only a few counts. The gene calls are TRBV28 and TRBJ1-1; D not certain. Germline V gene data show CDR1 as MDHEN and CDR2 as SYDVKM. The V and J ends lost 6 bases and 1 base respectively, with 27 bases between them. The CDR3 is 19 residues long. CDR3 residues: CASSSPPYLTRKGNTEAFF. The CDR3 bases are TGTGCCAGCAGCTCCCCACCTTACTTGACCCGAAAGGGGAACACTGAAGCTTTCTTT.

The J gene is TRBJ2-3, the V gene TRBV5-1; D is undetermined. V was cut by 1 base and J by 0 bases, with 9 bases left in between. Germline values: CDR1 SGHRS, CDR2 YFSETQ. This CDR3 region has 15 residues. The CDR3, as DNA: TGCGCCAGCAGCTTGTTCGGTTCTAGCACAGATACGCAGTATTTT. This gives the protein CASSLFGSSTDTQYF. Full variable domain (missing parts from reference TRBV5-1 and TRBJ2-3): KAGVTQTPRYLIKTRGQQVTLSCSPISGHRSVSWYQQTPGQGLQFLFEYFSETQRNKGNFPGRFSGRQFSNSRSEMNVSTLELGDSALYLCASSLFGSSTDTQYFGPGTRLTVL.

This CDR3 is CASSLGRRLYEQYF. The CDR3 nucleotides are TGTGCCAGCAGCTTAGGACGGCGGCTCTACGAGCAGTACTTC. The chain is built from TRBV11-2 and TRBJ2-7; D is ambiguous. V was clipped by 1 base and J by 3 bases, with 10 bases between them. The CDR3 sequence is 14 residues long. CDR1 is SGHAT, CDR2 FQNNGV, per germline.

The CDR3 DNA follows: TGCAGTGCTCCCCGGGGGGGACTACAGTTCTTC. Its protein product is CSAPRGGLQFF. This sequence joins TRBV20-1 and TRBJ2-1; the match to TRBD2 covers 8 bases. Germline assignment: CDR1 DFQATT and CDR2 SNEGSKA (reference sequence). V lost 5 bases to trimming and J lost 13 bases; unmatched junction nucleotides: 7. This CDR3 region has 11 residues.

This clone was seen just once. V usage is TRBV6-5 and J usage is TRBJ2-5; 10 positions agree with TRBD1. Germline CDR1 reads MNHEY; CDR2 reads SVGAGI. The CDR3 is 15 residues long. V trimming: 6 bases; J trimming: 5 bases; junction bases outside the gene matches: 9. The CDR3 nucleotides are TGTGCCAGCAGCGAGGACAGGGGGTTTTGGGAGACCCAGTACTTC. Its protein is CASSEDRGFWETQYF.

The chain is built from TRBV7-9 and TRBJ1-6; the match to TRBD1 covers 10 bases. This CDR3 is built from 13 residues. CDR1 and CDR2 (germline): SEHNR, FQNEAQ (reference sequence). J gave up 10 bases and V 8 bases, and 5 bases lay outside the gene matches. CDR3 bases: TGTGCCAGCGCACCGGGACAGGGGTCACCCCTCCACTTT. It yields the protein CASAPGQGSPLHF.

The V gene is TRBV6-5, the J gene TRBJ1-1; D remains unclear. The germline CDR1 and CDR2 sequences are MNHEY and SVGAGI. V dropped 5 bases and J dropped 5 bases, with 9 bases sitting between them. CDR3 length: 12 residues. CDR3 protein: CASSRPRTEAFF. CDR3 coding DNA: TGTGCCAGCAGTCGGCCGAGGACTGAAGCTTTCTTT.

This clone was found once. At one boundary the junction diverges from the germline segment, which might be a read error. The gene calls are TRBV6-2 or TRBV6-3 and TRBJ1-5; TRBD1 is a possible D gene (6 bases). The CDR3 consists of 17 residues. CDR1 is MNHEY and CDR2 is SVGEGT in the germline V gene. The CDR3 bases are TGTGCCAGCTGTTACCCGACGGGGGGGGCCCGCAATCAGCCCCAGCATTTT. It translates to CASCYPTGGARNQPQHF.

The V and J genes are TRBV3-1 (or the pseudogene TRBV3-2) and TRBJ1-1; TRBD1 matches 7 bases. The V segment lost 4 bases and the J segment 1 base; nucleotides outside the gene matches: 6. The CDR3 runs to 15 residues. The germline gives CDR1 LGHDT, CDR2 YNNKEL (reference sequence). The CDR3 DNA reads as TGTGCCAGCAGCCCCCGGGACAGACCGAACACTGAAGCTTTCTTT. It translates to CASSPRDRPNTEAFF.

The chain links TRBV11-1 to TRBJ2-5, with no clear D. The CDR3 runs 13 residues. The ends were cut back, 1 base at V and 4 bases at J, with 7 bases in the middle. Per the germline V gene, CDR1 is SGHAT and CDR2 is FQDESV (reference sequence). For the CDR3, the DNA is TGTGCCAGCAGCTTAGAACTGAGAGAGACCCAGTACTTC. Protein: CASSLELRETQYF.

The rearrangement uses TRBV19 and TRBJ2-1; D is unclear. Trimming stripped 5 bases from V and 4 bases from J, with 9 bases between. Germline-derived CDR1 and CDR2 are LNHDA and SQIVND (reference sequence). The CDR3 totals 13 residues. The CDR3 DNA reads TGTGCCAGTAGTGTCTCAATTTACAATGAGCAGTTCTTC. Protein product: CASSVSIYNEQFF.

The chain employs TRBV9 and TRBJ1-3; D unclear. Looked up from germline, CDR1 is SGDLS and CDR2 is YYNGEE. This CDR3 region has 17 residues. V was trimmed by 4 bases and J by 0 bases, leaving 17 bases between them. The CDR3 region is CASSSQSSGVSGNTIYF. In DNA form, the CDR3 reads TGTGCCAGCAGCTCCCAGTCATCAGGAGTCTCTGGAAACACCATATATTTT.

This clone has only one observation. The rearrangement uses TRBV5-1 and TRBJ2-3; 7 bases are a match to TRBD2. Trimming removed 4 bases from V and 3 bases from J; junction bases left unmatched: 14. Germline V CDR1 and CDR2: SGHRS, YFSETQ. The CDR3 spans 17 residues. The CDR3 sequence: CASSALTSGVGTDTQYF. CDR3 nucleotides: TGCGCCAGCAGCGCACTAACGAGCGGGGTGGGAACAGATACGCAGTATTTT. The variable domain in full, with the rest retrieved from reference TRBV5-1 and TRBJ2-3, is KAGVTQTPRYLIKTRGQQVTLSCSPISGHRSVSWYQQTPGQGLQFLFEYFSETQRNKGNFPGRFSGRQFSNSRSEMNVSTLELGDSALYLCASSALTSGVGTDTQYFGPGTRLTVL.

CDR3 in DNA: TGTGCCAGCAGCCAACGGGGGCAGCCGCGTGAAGCTTTCTTT. This codes for CASSQRGQPREAFF. The V gene is TRBV3-1 (or the pseudogene TRBV3-2), the J gene TRBJ1-1; possibly TRBD1 for D (6 bases). The CDR3 is made up of 14 amino acids. Trimming shortened V by 2 bases and J by 7 bases, and 14 bases separated the two germline ends. Germline-derived CDR1 and CDR2 are LGHDT and YNNKEL (reference sequence).

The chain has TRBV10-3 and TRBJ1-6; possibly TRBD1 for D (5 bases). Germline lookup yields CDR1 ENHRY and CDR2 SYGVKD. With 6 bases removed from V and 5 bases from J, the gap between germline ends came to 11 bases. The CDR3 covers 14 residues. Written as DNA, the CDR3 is TGTGCCATCAGGGACGGGGCGGATAATTCACCCCTCCACTTT. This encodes CAIRDGADNSPLHF.

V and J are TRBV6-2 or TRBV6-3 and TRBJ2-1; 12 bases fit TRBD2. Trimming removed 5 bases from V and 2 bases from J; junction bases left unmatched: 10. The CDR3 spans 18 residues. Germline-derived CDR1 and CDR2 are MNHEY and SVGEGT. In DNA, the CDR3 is TGTGCCAGCAGTCACCCGGGGCTAGCGGGAGGGGCCTACAATGAGCAGTTCTTC. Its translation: CASSHPGLAGGAYNEQFF.

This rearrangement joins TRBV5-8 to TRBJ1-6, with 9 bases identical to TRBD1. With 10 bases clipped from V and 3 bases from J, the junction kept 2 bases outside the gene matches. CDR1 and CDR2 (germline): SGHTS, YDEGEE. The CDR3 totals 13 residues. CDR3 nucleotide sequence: TGTGCCGGGACAGGGAACTATAATTCACCCCTCCACTTT. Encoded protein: CAGTGNYNSPLHF. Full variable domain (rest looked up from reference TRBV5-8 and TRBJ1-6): EAGVTQSPTHLIKTRGQQATLRCSPISGHTSVYWYQQALGLGLQFLLWYDEGEERNRGNFPPRFSGRQFPNYSSELNVNALELEDSALYLCAGTGNYNSPLHFGNGTRLTVT.

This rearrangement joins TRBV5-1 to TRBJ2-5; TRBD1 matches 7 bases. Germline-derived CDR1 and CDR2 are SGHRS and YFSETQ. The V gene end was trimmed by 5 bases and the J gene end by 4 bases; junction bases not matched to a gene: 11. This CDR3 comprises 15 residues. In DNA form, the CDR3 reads TGCGCCAGCAGTTCAGGACAGGCGGGCCTAGAGACCCAGTACTTC. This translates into CASSSGQAGLETQYF.

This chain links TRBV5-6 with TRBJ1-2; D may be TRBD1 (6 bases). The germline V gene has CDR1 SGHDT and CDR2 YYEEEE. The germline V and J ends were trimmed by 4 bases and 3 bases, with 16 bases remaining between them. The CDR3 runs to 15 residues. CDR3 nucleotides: TGTGCCAGCAGCACGACGGGACAACGCTACTATGGCTACACCTTC. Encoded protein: CASSTTGQRYYGYTF.